One and the same sample provided the 22 T cell receptor beta chains below, sequenced in a study of Graves' ophthalmopathy and Graves' hyperthyroidism (dated by TCRdb to 2016 to 2019). TCRdb records Illumina HiSeq 2000 as the sequencer. For repertoire sequencing, TCR beta CDR3 regions were amplified from RNA transcripts. A first-round RT-PCR used HTBI primers with the Qiagen OneStep RT-PCR kit, followed by a second-round multiplex PCR, size selection and purification. The public reads were reanalyzed by TCRdb: fastp trimming at Q25, MiXCR alignment, in-frame beta chains only. Under each unique CDR3 protein, matching rows form one entry showing the most common genes and DNA. The table for this sample lists hundreds of thousands of distinct CDR3 sequences; approximately 42% of them were counted only once. In total, the top ten clones hold 40% to 55% of the sample. Sequenced: peripheral blood. All receptors come from an adult man with Graves' ophthalmopathy.

V gene TRBV7-8 combines with J gene TRBJ2-2; TRBD2 might be the D (6 bases). V lost 5 bases, J lost 7 bases, and 11 bases lay in between. The germline CDR1 and CDR2 sequences are SGHVS and FQNEAQ. The CDR3 totals 13 residues. CDR3 residues: CASSSGRDGELFF. The CDR3 DNA reads as TGTGCCAGCAGCAGCGGGCGTGACGGGGAGCTGTTTTTT.

The chain has TRBV12-3 or TRBV12-4 and TRBJ2-2; the D call may be TRBD1 or TRBD2 (5 bases each). This CDR3 is 17 amino acids long. V was clipped by 2 bases and J by 5 bases, with 18 bases between them. The CDR3 bases are TGTGCCAGCAGTTTAACTGTCACCCAGGGAGTAACCGGGGAGCTGTTTTTT. Translation gives CASSLTVTQGVTGELFF.

The chain is built from TRBV9 and TRBJ1-6; a weak D match, TRBD1 (6 bases). Germline V gives CDR1 SGDLS, CDR2 YYNGEE. This CDR3 spans 16 amino acids. V shed 4 bases and J shed 5 bases, with 16 bases lying between them. The CDR3 loop reads CASSLAYRADNSPLHF. The DNA of the CDR3 is TGTGCCAGCAGCTTGGCATACAGGGCGGATAATTCACCCCTCCACTTT.

This clonotype was found a few times. The chain has TRBV20-1 and TRBJ1-1; 9 positions match TRBD1. J gave up 5 bases and V 6 bases, and 4 bases lay outside the gene matches. The germline gives CDR1 DFQATT, CDR2 SNEGSKA (reference sequence). The CDR3 loop spans 12 amino acids. The CDR3 coding sequence is TGCAGTGCCGGGACAGGGCGGACTGAAGCTTTCTTT. This sequence encodes CSAGTGRTEAFF.

Details on this clonotype: Being one base from a much bigger clone, this may be a read error. V usage is TRBV10-3 and J usage is TRBJ1-2, with D tentatively TRBD1 (5 bases). Germline V gene lookup returns CDR1 ENHRY and CDR2 SYGVKD. V was clipped by 4 bases and J by 2 bases, with 8 bases between them. This CDR3 is built from 13 residues. The CDR3 nucleotides are TGTGCCATCAGTGGACAGCAGAACTATGGCTACACCTTC. Translation: CAISGQQNYGYTF.

V gene TRBV15 combines with J gene TRBJ1-6; D is unclear. V lost 5 bases and J lost 4, with 9 bases in between. The V gene's germline CDR1 is LNHNV and CDR2 YYDKDF (reference sequence). This CDR3 has 14 residues. Written as DNA, the CDR3 is TGTGCCACCAGCGAGAGGGCATATAATTCACCCCTCCACTTT. Residues: CATSERAYNSPLHF.

Only a few counts were recorded for this clonotype. The V call is TRBV20-1, the J call TRBJ1-6; D gene unclear. Trimming left V 6 bases short and J 8 bases short, with 17 bases between. CDR3 length: 14 residues. The V gene's germline CDR1 is DFQATT and CDR2 SNEGSKA (reference sequence). CDR3 sequence: CSAASGLDYSPLHF. CDR3 sequence (DNA): TGCAGTGCCGCGTCCGGGCTCGATTATTCACCCCTCCACTTT.

The rearrangement joins TRBV12-3 or TRBV12-4 to TRBJ2-7, with 7 bases aligning to TRBD1. This CDR3 is built from 13 residues. Trimming removed 7 bases from V and 5 bases from J; junction bases left unmatched: 8. Here the CDR3 reads CASIEQGSHEQYF. In DNA form, the CDR3 reads TGTGCCAGCATAGAACAGGGGTCCCACGAGCAGTACTTC.

Comment on this clonotype: This sequence may be a read error, since a much larger clone differs from it by one base. The CDR3 DNA reads as TGTGCCAGCAGCTTGGACAGAGAGGGACGGCCCCAGCATTTT. It translates to CASSLDREGRPQHF. This chain joins TRBV7-9 and TRBJ1-5; D is possibly TRBD1 (6 bases). Per the germline V gene, CDR1 is SEHNR and CDR2 is FQNEAQ (reference sequence). The CDR3 contains 14 residues. V lost 3 bases and J lost 9, with 15 bases in between.

V usage is TRBV9 and J usage is TRBJ2-7; D unclear. The germline V gene has CDR1 SGDLS and CDR2 YYNGEE. CDR3 length equals 11 residues. V lost 7 bases and J lost 3, with 8 bases in between. The CDR3 is CASGDNYEQYF. For the CDR3, the DNA is TGTGCCAGCGGAGACAACTACGAGCAGTACTTC.

V usage is TRBV25-1 and J usage is TRBJ2-2; unclear D gene. Germline V CDR1 and CDR2: MGHDK, SYGVNS. The length of the CDR3 is 13 residues. V was shortened by 10 bases and J by 3 bases, with 12 bases between the two germline ends. The CDR3 spells CATWAGYTGELFF. The CDR3 coding sequence is TGTGCCACCTGGGCCGGGTACACCGGGGAGCTGTTTTTT.

The sample holds a few counts of this clonotype. The chain recombines TRBV5-1 with TRBJ1-2; D may be TRBD1 (5 bases). Trimming took off 4 bases at V and 6 bases at J, with 13 bases between the two ends. Germline-derived CDR1 and CDR2 are SGHRS and YFSETQ. The CDR3 totals 13 residues. The CDR3 DNA sequence: TGCGCCAGCAGCATAGGGACGGACGATGGCTACACCTTC. This sequence encodes CASSIGTDDGYTF.

This clonotype has at least ten counts. This rearrangement joins TRBV10-1 to TRBJ1-6; 8 positions match TRBD1. The CDR3 covers 14 residues. The germline gives CDR1 WNHNN, CDR2 SYGVQD (reference sequence). V trimming: 4 bases; J trimming: 10 bases; junction bases outside the gene matches: 6. The CDR3 reads CASSAGQGISPLHF. The DNA of the CDR3 is TGCGCCAGCAGTGCCGGACAGGGTATCTCACCCCTCCACTTT.

This clonotype was detected only once. CDR3 nucleotides: TGTGCCAGCAGTGAACTAGCGGACAATGAGCAGTTCTTC. It translates to CASSELADNEQFF. The rearrangement uses TRBV25-1 and TRBJ1-1; 7 nucleotides agree with TRBD2. The J call may not be correct, given that the DNA end is closer to TRBJ2-1. This CDR3 contains 13 residues. Germline-derived CDR1 and CDR2 are MGHDK and SYGVNS.

The chain employs TRBV25-1 and TRBJ2-7; D gene uncertain. Germline-derived CDR1 and CDR2 are MGHDK and SYGVNS. The CDR3 length is 14 residues. Trimming pared 5 bases from V and 2 bases from J, leaving 13 bases between. The DNA for the CDR3 is TGTGCCAGCAGTTACCCGCGAGAGGCCTACGAGCAGTACTTC. Protein: CASSYPREAYEQYF.

This chain uses TRBV2 with TRBJ1-4; D not certain. Trimming left V 5 bases short and J 2 bases short, with 12 bases between. This CDR3 region has 15 residues. Germline V lookup: CDR1 SNHLY, CDR2 FYNNEI. The CDR3 coding sequence is TGTGCCAGCAGTTTATTGGGGTTGACTAATGAAAAACTGTTTTTT. As protein: CASSLLGLTNEKLFF.

V usage is TRBV28 and J usage is TRBJ2-7; the match to TRBD1 covers 8 bases. CDR3 length equals 14 residues. CDR1 is MDHEN and CDR2 is SYDVKM in the germline V gene. V trimming: 5 bases; J trimming: 2 bases; junction bases outside the gene matches: 5. Here the CDR3 reads CASSTGGKAYEQYF. The CDR3 nucleotides read TGTGCCAGCAGTACAGGGGGTAAAGCCTACGAGCAGTACTTC.

V and J are TRBV7-9 and TRBJ2-5, with 8 bases that match TRBD2. Germline CDR1 SEHNR, CDR2 FQNEAQ (reference sequence). The CDR3 is 16 amino acids. J lost 2 bases, V lost 5 bases, and 10 bases had no gene match. The CDR3 loop is CASSQDELAAQETQYF. CDR3 bases: TGTGCCAGCAGCCAAGATGAACTAGCGGCGCAAGAGACCCAGTACTTC.

This chain connects TRBV19 to TRBJ1-5, with TRBD1 as a possible D gene (5 bases). V dropped 0 bases and J dropped 4 bases, with 10 bases sitting between them. CDR3 size: 15 residues. Germline V lookup: CDR1 LNHDA, CDR2 SQIVND (reference sequence). This chain's CDR3 is CASSIDRNRNQPQHF. The DNA of the CDR3 is TGTGCCAGTAGTATAGATCGGAACAGGAATCAGCCCCAGCATTTT. Full variable domain (missing parts from reference TRBV19 and TRBJ1-5): DGGITQSPKYLFRKEGQNVTLSCEQNLNHDAMYWYRQDPGQGLRLIYYSQIVNDFQKGDIAEGYSVSREKKESFPLTVTSAQKNPTAFYLCASSIDRNRNQPQHFGDGTRLSIL.

A few counts support this clonotype. This chain uses TRBV7-2 with TRBJ1-6; 7 nucleotides agree with TRBD1. The junction had 9 bases not matched to a gene; V was cut back by 6 bases and J by 10 bases. This CDR3 spans 14 amino acids. CDR1 SGHTA and CDR2 FQGNSA come from the germline V gene. CDR3 nucleotide sequence: TGTGCCAGCAGACATGGGACAGTGACCTCACCCCTCCACTTT. This translates into CASRHGTVTSPLHF.

With regard to this clonotype: One end of the junction does not line up with germline, which may come from a read error. J is TRBJ2-7 and V is TRBV12-3 or TRBV12-4; TRBD1 is a possible D gene (5 bases). This CDR3 is 12 amino acids long. For the CDR3, the DNA is TGTGCCAGTCGGGCAGGGTCCTTCGAGCAGTACTTC. Its protein product is CASRAGSFEQYF.

The chain couples TRBV7-2 to TRBJ1-2; weak D call: TRBD1 (6 bases). Trimming shortened V by 3 bases and J by 5 bases, and 16 bases separated the two germline ends. The CDR3 sequence is 15 residues long. Germline assignment: CDR1 SGHTA and CDR2 FQGNSA. DNA of the CDR3: TGTGCCAGCAGCTTCGGGGGCGCTTCGGCGTATGGCTACACCTTC. Encoded protein: CASSFGGASAYGYTF.